This T cell receptor beta chain was profiled in a study of blood T cell repertoires in COVID-19. In the study overall: Both acute and convalescent COVID-19 samples were obtained from the United States, Italy and Spain. PBMCs, B-cell-depleted T cells, or T cells were the source of the cDNA or gDNA that made up the material.

Source study methods: Reference gene primer amplification yielded estimated nucleated cell counts. Produced via immunoSEQ multiplex PCR; TCRdb's table is partial and in-frame only. From that table come the V and J calls and clone size; the DNA was used to work out D and trimming. The sample yields roughly 260,000 clones, about 85% seen once. The CDR3 has 16 amino acids. Germline V lookup: CDR1 SGHVS, CDR2 FQNEAQ. Trimming pared 2 bases from V and 0 bases from J, leaving 11 bases between. The receptor was derived from a woman aged 25 to 45 with acute COVID-19. The sequenced material came from PBMCs or T cells enriched from blood (not recorded which). The chain employs TRBV7-8 and TRBJ1-5; D unclear. The CDR3 DNA is TGTGCCAGCAGCTTAAGTGGCGGGGTTAGCAATCAGCCCCAGCATTTT. It encodes CASSLSGGVSNQPQHF.